This T cell receptor beta chain was sequenced during a study of T cell responses to AZD1222 COVID-19 vaccine. Study details: Second-dose schedules of about 4 or about 12 weeks were combined.

A note on this clone: The antigen is unknown.

Study-wide results and limits: Once two AZD1222 doses were given, Spike-specific TCR breadth and depth went up. The donor group comprised mostly white British people and more females; the analysis possibly underestimated clonal diversity.

Per germline, CDR1 SGHTA and CDR2 FQGNSA. Trimming removed 6 bases from V and 4 bases from J, with 9 bases in between. CDR3 size: 13 residues. The method was immunoSEQ multiplex PCR; TCRdb's version includes in-frame clones alone and lacks a portion of them. The profile covers around 120,000 clones, with roughly 90% appearing a single time and about 14% taken by the ten largest. This chain uses TRBV7-2 with TRBJ2-2; D is possibly TRBD1 (5 bases). The origin of this receptor is an adult in good health. The material sequenced was peripheral blood, taken on day 0 of AZD1222 vaccination. The CDR3 nucleotides read TGTGCCAGCAGTGAACAGGTCACCGGGGAGCTGTTTTTT. Protein product: CASSEQVTGELFF.